The next 27 T cell receptor beta chains were all read from a single sample in a study of blood T cell repertoires in COVID-19. The method was immunoSEQ multiplex PCR; TCRdb's version includes in-frame clones alone and lacks a portion of them. Altogether about 110,000 clones are present, approximately 80% being singletons, with the ten largest covering about 4%. The material sequenced was peripheral blood. The source is a woman between 65 and 79 years old with acute or convalescent COVID-19.

V and J are TRBV18 and TRBJ2-7, with TRBD2 matching 12 bases. The ends lost 5 bases at V and 0 bases at J; junction bases unmatched: 2. This CDR3 region has 15 residues. Germline V gives CDR1 KGHSH, CDR2 LQKENI. CDR3 residues: CASSETSGGSYEQYV. The CDR3 DNA reads as TGTGCCAGCTCAGAGACTAGCGGGGGCTCCTACGAGCAGTACGTC.

This clone was seen a single time. CDR3 coding DNA: TGTGCCACCAGTGACCATAGGCAGGGGAGTGGCGAGCAGTACTTC. Protein product: CATSDHRQGSGEQYF. The chain is built from TRBV24-1 and TRBJ2-7, with a weak D call TRBD1 (6 bases). CDR3 length equals 15 residues. V gave up 4 bases and J gave up 6 bases, with 18 bases separating them. Germline V gene data show CDR1 as KGHDR and CDR2 as SFDVKD.

V and J are TRBV2 and TRBJ2-1; 7 bases match TRBD2. Germline values: CDR1 SNHLY, CDR2 FYNNEI. The CDR3 has 15 residues. V was pared by 4 bases and J by 3 bases, with 6 bases of the junction left unmatched. The CDR3 region has the DNA TGTGCCAGCAGTGTAAGCGGGGTAGGCTACAATGAGCAGTTCTTC. The encoded protein is CASSVSGVGYNEQFF.

The chain joins TRBV6-2 or TRBV6-3 to TRBJ1-5; D is perhaps TRBD1 (6 bases). This CDR3 has 13 amino acids. Deletions cut 5 bases from V and 4 bases from J, with 9 bases between. The germline gives CDR1 MNHEY, CDR2 SVGEGT. The CDR3 nucleotides read TGTGCCAGCAGTCCCAGGGGTAATCAGCCCCAGCATTTT. Residues: CASSPRGNQPQHF.

The chain combines TRBV15 with TRBJ2-7; D possibly corresponds to TRBD1 (5 bases). V was shortened by 1 base and J by 2 bases, with 9 bases between the two germline ends. Germline CDR1 is LNHNV and CDR2 is YYDKDF (reference sequence). CDR3 length: 14 amino acids. CDR3 nucleotide sequence: TGTGCCACCAGCAGAGTTGACAGACCCTACGAGCAGTACGTC. It yields the protein CATSRVDRPYEQYV.

This chain connects TRBV2 to TRBJ1-2; TRBD1 aligns across 10 bases. CDR3 length equals 14 residues. Germline V gene sequence: CDR1 SNHLY, CDR2 FYNNEI. Trimming at V came to 6 bases and at J to 6 bases, leaving 7 bases not matched to a gene. CDR3 region: CASSAGTGVNGYTF. CDR3 bases: TGTGCCAGCAGCGCCGGGACAGGGGTGAATGGCTACACCTTC.

The rearrangement links TRBV7-8 to TRBJ2-1, with D tentatively TRBD1 (6 bases). Trimming took off 7 bases at V and 4 bases at J, with 8 bases between the two ends. Germline V gene lookup returns CDR1 SGHVS and CDR2 FQNEAQ. The CDR3 covers 12 residues. Written as DNA, the CDR3 is TGTGCCAGCAACGGACAGTACAATGAGCAGTTCTTC. It is translated as CASNGQYNEQFF.

This clone appeared a few times. The V and J genes are TRBV7-8 and TRBJ1-5; D remains ambiguous. CDR3 length: 15 residues. The germline V gene encodes CDR1 SGHVS and CDR2 FQNEAQ. V lost 0 bases and J 6 bases, leaving 12 bases between the germline ends. The CDR3 loop reads CASSLASRPGQPQHF. CDR3 nucleotide sequence: TGTGCCAGCAGCTTAGCGTCCCGGCCGGGTCAGCCCCAGCATTTT.

The chain has TRBV6-1 and TRBJ1-5; D gene uncertain. CDR3 size: 16 residues. V was pared by 3 bases and J by 5 bases, with 17 bases between. Germline V gene lookup returns CDR1 MNHNS and CDR2 SASEGT. The CDR3 DNA reads as TGTGCCAGCAGTGAGGGTCTGCTCGAGGCTTATCAGCCCCAGCATTTT. This sequence encodes CASSEGLLEAYQPQHF.

The V call is TRBV3-1 (or the pseudogene TRBV3-2), the J call TRBJ1-1, with D possibly matching TRBD1 (5 bases). Germline-derived CDR1 and CDR2 are LGHDT and YNNKEL (reference sequence). There are 16 residues in the CDR3. Trimming removed 7 bases at V and 4 bases at J, with 22 bases between. CDR3 sequence (DNA): TGTGCCAGCAACTTCTGGACCGGCAGGGTAGGCACTGAAGCTTTCTTT. It encodes CASNFWTGRVGTEAFF.

This sequence joins TRBV6-6 and TRBJ1-2; 8 nucleotides agree with TRBD1. J was trimmed by 4 bases and V by 5 bases; bases with no gene match: 9. The CDR3 loop spans 15 amino acids. From germline, CDR1 is MNHNY and CDR2 SVGAGI (reference sequence). The CDR3 protein is CASSTGQGLSYGYTF. CDR3 DNA sequence: TGTGCCAGCAGTACCGGACAGGGACTTTCCTATGGCTACACCTTC.

The V and J genes are TRBV4-1 and TRBJ2-1; D is perhaps TRBD1 (6 bases). Trimming cost V 0 bases and J 9 bases, with 15 bases left between them. This CDR3 spans 15 amino acids. Looked up from germline, CDR1 is MGHRA and CDR2 is YSYEKL. Here the CDR3 DNA reads TGCGCCAGCAGCCAAGATAAATTGGGGGCCTTTGAGCAGTTCTTC. Translated: CASSQDKLGAFEQFF.

There are a few counts of this clone. Written as DNA, the CDR3 is TGTGCCAGCAGTAGACAGGGATTCGAAAACACCATATATTTT. As protein: CASSRQGFENTIYF. The rearrangement uses TRBV28 and TRBJ1-3; 7 bases fit TRBD1. J gave up 6 bases and V 5 bases, and 7 bases lay outside the gene matches. CDR1 and CDR2 (germline): MDHEN, SYDVKM. The CDR3 runs to 14 residues.

CDR3 nucleotides: TGTGCCAGCAGTGGGACAGGGAAGCCGGGGAACACCTTC. Translating gives CASSGTGKPGNTF. The chain has TRBV3-1 (or the pseudogene TRBV3-2) and TRBJ1-2; 9 bases are a match to TRBD1. Germline trimming cut 6 bases from V and 12 bases from J; bases unmatched to any gene: 11. CDR1 and CDR2 (germline): LGHDT, YNNKEL (reference sequence). The CDR3 has 13 residues.

V gene TRBV16 combines with J gene TRBJ1-5, with TRBD1 as a possible D gene (5 bases). Germline assignment: CDR1 KGHSY and CDR2 FQNENV. The CDR3 is 18 amino acids. Trimming took off 7 bases at V and 3 bases at J, with 25 bases between the two ends. This CDR3 is CASTPRKSGRGDNQPQHF. CDR3 DNA: TGTGCCAGCACCCCCCGTAAATCGGGGAGGGGTGACAATCAGCCCCAGCATTTT.

V usage is TRBV4-1 and J usage is TRBJ1-5, with D possibly matching TRBD1 (5 bases). The V gene's germline CDR1 is MGHRA and CDR2 YSYEKL. With 1 base removed from V and 5 bases from J, the gap between germline ends came to 9 bases. This CDR3 contains 14 residues. Here the CDR3 DNA reads TGCGCCAGCAGCCAAGTCAGGGTGGATCAGCCCCAGCATTTT. Translated: CASSQVRVDQPQHF.

This chain uses TRBV28 with TRBJ1-2, with 10 bases matching TRBD1. CDR1 MDHEN and CDR2 SYDVKM come from the germline V gene. The CDR3 is made up of 16 amino acids. Trimming removed 6 bases from V and 3 bases from J; junction bases left unmatched: 10. The CDR3 DNA follows: TGTGCCAGCAGAAACGACAGGGGGCAGCAGGACTATGGCTACACCTTC. Protein: CASRNDRGQQDYGYTF.

The rearrangement uses TRBV5-1 and TRBJ2-3; 10 bases match TRBD2. V lost 1 base and J lost 4; bases outside the gene matches: 9. The CDR3 spans 17 residues. Per germline, CDR1 SGHRS and CDR2 YFSETQ. The CDR3 loop reads CASSLLPAGGPSDTQYF. The CDR3 nucleotides are TGCGCCAGCAGCTTGTTACCAGCGGGGGGGCCATCAGATACGCAGTATTTT.

The chain uses TRBV29-1 and TRBJ1-2; 8 nucleotides agree with TRBD1. Unmatched junction bases numbered 6, after V lost 3 bases and J lost 3 bases. Germline V CDR1 and CDR2: SQVTM, ANQGSEA. The CDR3 length is 14 residues. CDR3 sequence (DNA): TGCAGCGTTGACTTGACAGGGGCCCACTATGGCTACACCTTC. Amino acids: CSVDLTGAHYGYTF. Variable domain in full (rest from reference TRBV29-1 and TRBJ1-2): SAVISQKPSRDICQRGTSLTIQCQVDSQVTMMFWYRQQPGQSLTLIATANQGSEATYESGFVIDKFPISRPNLTFSTLTVSNMSPEDSSIYLCSVDLTGAHYGYTFGSGTRLTVV.

This clone was counted once. The chain couples TRBV7-3 to TRBJ2-2, with a weak D call TRBD2 (5 bases). V lost 5 bases and J 2 bases, leaving 9 bases between the germline ends. Germline V gene sequence: CDR1 SGHTA, CDR2 FQGTGA. The CDR3 has 14 amino acids. CDR3 residues: CASSGGRNTGELFF. CDR3 DNA sequence: TGTGCCAGCAGCGGAGGCAGAAACACCGGGGAGCTGTTTTTT.

The chain combines TRBV5-6 with TRBJ1-6; maybe TRBD1 (5 bases). Deletions cut 3 bases from V and 8 bases from J, with 9 bases between. Germline V CDR1 and CDR2: SGHDT, YYEEEE. CDR3 length: 13 amino acids. The CDR3 loop reads CASSSPGDSPLHF. Here the CDR3 DNA reads TGTGCCAGCAGCTCCCCGGGGGATTCACCCCTCCACTTT.

V gene TRBV4-3 combines with J gene TRBJ2-1; 7 nucleotides line up with TRBD1. The CDR3 extends over 14 amino acids. Per germline, CDR1 LGHNA and CDR2 YSLEER. The V segment lost 3 bases and the J segment 2 bases; nucleotides outside the gene matches: 1. The CDR3 protein is CASSQTGTYNEQFF. The CDR3 DNA follows: TGCGCCAGCAGCCAGACAGGGACCTACAATGAGCAGTTCTTC.

V and J are TRBV18 and TRBJ1-3, with D perhaps TRBD1 (5 bases). The germline V gene has CDR1 KGHSH and CDR2 LQKENI. Trimming took off 3 bases at V and 0 bases at J, with 18 bases between the two ends. This CDR3 has 18 residues. The CDR3 region is CASSPFSDAGHSGNTIYF. CDR3 nucleotides: TGTGCCAGCTCACCTTTTTCGGACGCTGGACACTCTGGAAACACCATATATTTT.

This chain links TRBV28 with TRBJ2-1, with 7 bases aligning to TRBD2. CDR1 is MDHEN and CDR2 is SYDVKM in the germline V gene. The CDR3 contains 15 residues. V lost 6 bases, J lost 2 bases, and 7 bases stayed unmatched. DNA for the CDR3: TGTGCCAGCAGCACCGCTAGCGGAACCTACAATGAGCAGTTCTTC. This encodes CASSTASGTYNEQFF. Together with reference TRBV28 and TRBJ2-1, the CDR3 gives the full variable domain: DVKVTQSSRYLVKRTGEKVFLECVQDMDHENMFWYRQDPGLGLRLIYFSYDVKMKEKGDIPEGYSVSREKKERFSLILESASTNQTSMYLCASSTASGTYNEQFFGPGTRLTVL.

This clone was counted only a few times. The gene calls are TRBV7-3 and TRBJ1-2, with 7 bases fitting TRBD1. Germline V gene sequence: CDR1 SGHTA, CDR2 FQGTGA. The CDR3 extends over 14 amino acids. V lost 4 bases, J lost 3 bases, and 5 bases stayed unmatched. CDR3 sequence: CASSSGQADYGYTF. The CDR3 nucleotides are TGTGCCAGCAGCTCCGGACAGGCTGACTATGGCTACACCTTC.

CDR3 loop: CASSIPNPTGVGFSGANVLTF. The CDR3, as DNA: TGTGCCAGTAGTATCCCTAACCCGACAGGGGTAGGTTTCTCTGGGGCCAACGTCCTGACTTTC. The V call is TRBV19, the J call TRBJ2-6, with 8 bases fitting TRBD1. Germline V gene lookup returns CDR1 LNHDA and CDR2 SQIVND (reference sequence). The CDR3 runs 21 residues. The ends lost 3 bases at V and 0 bases at J; junction bases unmatched: 16.

The V gene is TRBV6-2 or TRBV6-3, the J gene TRBJ1-1; D call uncertain. Looked up from germline, CDR1 is MNHEY and CDR2 is SVGEGT. The CDR3 extends over 15 amino acids. V was clipped by 5 bases and J by 0 bases, with 13 bases between them. CDR3 amino acids: CASSNPHRMNTEAFF. The CDR3 bases are TGTGCCAGCAGTAATCCCCACAGAATGAACACTGAAGCTTTCTTT.